Sequencing of this TCR beta chain was carried out in a study of blood T cell repertoires in COVID-19. Method: immunoSEQ multiplex PCR; TCRdb's copy keeps in-frame clones and lacks some. This table has 100,000 to 150,000 clones, 79% appearing once. With 6 bases removed from V and 1 base from J, the gap between germline ends came to 12 bases. The CDR3 covers 14 residues. Germline CDR1 reads WSHSY; CDR2 reads SAAADI. The sequence came from a man aged 40-55 years with active or convalescent COVID-19. The chain has TRBV10-2 and TRBJ1-2; D remains ambiguous. Source material: peripheral blood. The CDR3 is CASSAGVGNYGYTF. Here the CDR3 DNA reads TGCGCCAGCAGCGCGGGCGTGGGTAACTATGGCTACACCTTC.